In its sample, the clone carrying this T cell receptor (beta chain) was seen a few times. Its antigen is still unknown. Both TRBC1 and TRBC2 were covered by a beta constant-region primer of two equimolar oligonucleotides. Nested alpha and beta constant-region primers with the SP2 primer drove four PCR rounds on ligated cDNA. Using its own MiXCR run on the UMI-ligation and nested PCR reads, TCRdb lists one record per CDR3 protein. Found here are under 25,000 distinct CDR3 sequences, around 9% of them singletons; the top ten hold about 20%. This entry comes from a study of naive and memory T cell subsets. General observations from the study: Over 95% of naive TCR sequences appeared only once after error correction, unlike memory subsets.

The V segment lost 4 bases and the J segment 3 bases; nucleotides outside the gene matches: 6. The germline gives CDR1 SGHNT, CDR2 YYREEE (reference sequence). This CDR3 region has 14 residues. The chain is built from TRBV5-4 and TRBJ2-5; 7 positions agree with TRBD2. The receptor comes from a human donor in good health. Sequencing used central memory CD8+ T cells from blood. CDR3 sequence (DNA): TGTGCCAGCAGCGGGGGACTACCAGAAGAGACCCAGTACTTC. Protein sequence: CASSGGLPEETQYF.